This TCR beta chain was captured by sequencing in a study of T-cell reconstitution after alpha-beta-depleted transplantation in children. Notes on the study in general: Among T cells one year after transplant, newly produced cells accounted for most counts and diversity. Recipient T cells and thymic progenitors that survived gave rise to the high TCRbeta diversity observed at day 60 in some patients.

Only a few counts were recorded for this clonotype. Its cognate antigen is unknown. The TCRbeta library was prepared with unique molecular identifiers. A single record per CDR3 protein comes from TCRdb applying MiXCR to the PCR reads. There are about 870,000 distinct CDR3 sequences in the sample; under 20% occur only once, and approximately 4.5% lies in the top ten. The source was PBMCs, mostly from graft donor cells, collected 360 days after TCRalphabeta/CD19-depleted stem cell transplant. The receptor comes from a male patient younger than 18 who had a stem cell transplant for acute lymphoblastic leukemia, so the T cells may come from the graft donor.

CDR3 region: CASRHFVGAVSNEQFF. The CDR3 DNA sequence: TGTGCCAGCAGGCATTTTGTTGGGGCAGTAAGCAATGAGCAGTTCTTC. The gene calls are TRBV27 and TRBJ2-1, with D perhaps matching TRBD1 (5 bases). CDR1 and CDR2 (germline): MNHEY, SMNVEV (reference sequence). CDR3 size: 16 residues. Deletions cut 6 bases from V and 6 bases from J, with 21 bases between.